Given below is one TCR beta chain in context. What it recognizes is unknown. These data originate in a study of T-cell memory formation after mild COVID-19. Study-wide points: Some responding clones appeared in pre-infection memory, suggesting cross-reactive memory joined.

TCRdb analysed the 5' RACE reads with MiXCR anew, one entry per CDR3 protein. The sample has 150,000 to 200,000 distinct CDR3 sequences, approximately 16% seen once; the top ten hold roughly 2.1%. The receptor was derived from an adult woman who had mild COVID-19 (a few samples of this study predate the infection). Cell type and time point are not known. Source material: PBMCs or a T cell subset sorted from them (not recorded which).

The DNA for the CDR3 is TGTGCCAGCAGGACACAGGGTAGAGAGACCCAGTACTTC. It translates to CASRTQGRETQYF. This chain uses TRBV12-3 or TRBV12-4 with TRBJ2-5; tentatively, D is TRBD1 (6 bases). The CDR3 contains 13 residues. V lost 6 bases, J lost 4 bases, and 12 bases lay in between.